These 27 T cell receptor beta chains were all obtained from the same sample, sequenced in a study of T cells in Graves' hyperthyroidism and ophthalmopathy. RNA transcripts gave rise to amplified TCR beta CDR3 regions. The TCR CDR3 first-round RT-PCR relied on the HTBI primer set. Each CDR3 protein is one row after TCRdb ran MiXCR on the multiplex PCR reads. The data contain 550,000 to 850,000 distinct CDR3 sequences, around 20% of them singletons. The sequenced material came from blood. These receptors came from a woman in her 50s with Graves' hyperthyroidism that later progressed to Graves' ophthalmopathy.

This clonotype turned up a few times. V is TRBV12-3 or TRBV12-4 and J is TRBJ1-6; D is uncertain. The CDR3 is 12 residues long. Trimming removed 5 bases from V and 8 bases from J, with 7 bases in between. The CDR3 nucleotides read TGTGCCAGCAGTCCCTCTTATTCACCCCTCCACTTT. The encoded protein is CASSPSYSPLHF.

The CDR3 bases are TGCAGCGTTTGGGGGGCCTTCGAGAACTATGGCTACACCTTC. Encoded protein: CSVWGAFENYGYTF. The chain recombines TRBV29-1 with TRBJ1-2, with D possibly being TRBD1 (6 bases). V was pared by 5 bases and J by 2 bases, with 15 bases between. The CDR3 consists of 14 residues. CDR1 and CDR2 (germline): SQVTM, ANQGSEA.

The chain employs TRBV20-1 and TRBJ2-5, with TRBD1 as a possible D gene (7 bases). The CDR3 loop spans 15 amino acids. The V and J ends lost 6 bases and 5 bases respectively, with 22 bases between them. Germline assignment: CDR1 DFQATT and CDR2 SNEGSKA (reference sequence). The DNA of the CDR3 is TGCAGTGCGTCCACAGGGGAGGCGGCTCGGGAGACCCAGTACTTC. It specifies CSASTGEAARETQYF.

The chain has TRBV4-1 and TRBJ1-1; tentative D call: TRBD1 (5 bases). Trimming took 4 bases from V and 0 from J, leaving 15 bases between them. Germline V CDR1 and CDR2: MGHRA, YSYEKL. The CDR3 length is 16 residues. The CDR3: CASSPISGHLNTEAFF. DNA for the CDR3: TGCGCCAGCAGCCCTATTTCAGGACACCTGAACACTGAAGCTTTCTTT.

In DNA form, the CDR3 reads TGCAGTGTCCTAAACCCACCGGGTGGTGAGCAGTTCTTC. Translating gives CSVLNPPGGEQFF. The V gene is TRBV20-1, the J gene TRBJ2-1, with no clear D. V was pared by 7 bases and J by 9 bases, with 19 bases between. The CDR3 is made up of 13 amino acids. Germline CDR1 is DFQATT and CDR2 is SNEGSKA (reference sequence).

The table lists this clonotype with a few counts. The chain recombines TRBV5-5 with TRBJ1-2, with D possibly matching TRBD1 (5 bases). V was trimmed by 3 bases and J by 5 bases, leaving 11 bases between them. This CDR3 has 13 amino acids. Germline assignment: CDR1 SGHKS and CDR2 YYEKEE (reference sequence). The CDR3 region has the DNA TGTGCCAGCAGCTGGGGCCAGGTATATGGCTACACCTTC. It codes for CASSWGQVYGYTF.

This chain links TRBV6-2 or TRBV6-3 with TRBJ2-5; 7 bases align to TRBD2. Trimming removed 7 bases from V and 2 bases from J; junction bases left unmatched: 16. Germline V gene lookup returns CDR1 MNHEY and CDR2 SVGEGT. The CDR3 has 17 amino acids. CDR3 region: CASTSPLVAGFQETQYF. As DNA, the CDR3 is TGTGCCAGCACTTCACCCCTCGTAGCGGGTTTTCAAGAGACCCAGTACTTC.

This clonotype was seen many times. This chain connects TRBV12-3 or TRBV12-4 to TRBJ2-3; 7 bases map to TRBD1. This CDR3 has 16 residues. Trimming cost V 3 bases and J 0 bases; bases outside gene matches: 6. The CDR3: CASSFWGQSSTDTQYF. Written as DNA, the CDR3 is TGTGCCAGCAGTTTCTGGGGACAGAGTAGCACAGATACGCAGTATTTT.

This clonotype was recorded a few times. CDR3 residues: CASSSTGDRVYEQYF. The CDR3 nucleotides read TGTGCCAGCAGTTCTACCGGGGACAGGGTCTACGAGCAGTACTTC. The chain joins TRBV6-1 to TRBJ2-7; the match to TRBD1 covers 9 bases. CDR3 length equals 15 residues. Per the germline V gene, CDR1 is MNHNS and CDR2 is SASEGT. V was clipped by 5 bases and J by 3 bases; unmatched bases: 8.

This clonotype was seen many times. The chain joins TRBV6-1 to TRBJ1-6; 7 bases match TRBD1. V shed 7 bases, J shed 7 bases, and the junction held 4 bases outside the gene matches. CDR3 length: 13 amino acids. CDR1 is MNHNS and CDR2 is SASEGT in the germline V gene. The CDR3 loop is CASKGTVNSPLHF. CDR3 coding DNA: TGTGCCAGCAAGGGGACAGTCAATTCACCCCTCCACTTT.

This chain uses TRBV7-8 with TRBJ2-2; D is perhaps TRBD1 (5 bases). Per germline, CDR1 SGHVS and CDR2 FQNEAQ. The CDR3 spans 16 residues. Deletions cut 5 bases from V and 2 bases from J, with 15 bases between. CDR3 in amino acids: CASSAQGAHNTGELFF. The DNA for the CDR3 is TGTGCCAGCAGCGCCCAAGGGGCTCATAACACCGGGGAGCTGTTTTTT.

Many counts were recorded for this clonotype. The gene calls are TRBV30 and TRBJ2-3, with D perhaps TRBD2 (5 bases). Germline V CDR1 and CDR2: GTSNPN, SVGIG (reference sequence). This CDR3 is 13 amino acids long. The V end lost 3 bases, the J end lost 4 bases, and 11 bases lay between the germline ends. The CDR3 region is CAWRHTRADTQYF. In DNA form, the CDR3 reads TGTGCCTGGAGACATACTAGGGCAGATACGCAGTATTTT.

This clonotype was observed a few times. This chain connects TRBV6-5 to TRBJ2-1; 13 bases line up with TRBD2. Germline lookup yields CDR1 MNHEY and CDR2 SVGAGI. This CDR3 has 15 amino acids. V was clipped by 4 bases and J by 8 bases; unmatched bases: 5. This CDR3 is CASSSTSGGVDEQFF. The DNA of the CDR3 is TGTGCCAGCAGTTCTACTAGCGGGGGGGTCGATGAGCAGTTCTTC.

This clonotype was counted a few times. The chain couples TRBV19 to TRBJ1-1; D uncertain. The CDR3 covers 14 residues. Germline V lookup: CDR1 LNHDA, CDR2 SQIVND (reference sequence). V gave up 7 bases and J gave up 0 bases, with 12 bases separating them. CDR3 in amino acids: CASNRANMNTEAFF. CDR3 sequence (DNA): TGTGCCAGTAACAGAGCGAACATGAACACTGAAGCTTTCTTT.

This clonotype was observed a few times. The CDR3: CASSRLGSNQPQHF. DNA of the CDR3: TGTGCCAGTAGTCGGCTCGGTAGCAATCAGCCCCAGCATTTT. The V and J genes are TRBV19 and TRBJ1-5, with D hard to call. The CDR3 is 14 residues long. V was trimmed by 5 bases and J by 0 bases, leaving 8 bases between them. Germline assignment: CDR1 LNHDA and CDR2 SQIVND (reference sequence).

This chain connects TRBV5-4 to TRBJ1-6, with D uncertain. Germline CDR1 is SGHNT and CDR2 is YYREEE (reference sequence). Trimming took 1 base from V and 7 from J, leaving 9 bases between them. The CDR3 extends over 14 amino acids. The CDR3 bases are TGTGCCAGCAGCTTGACAAGGCAGAATTCACCCCTCCACTTT. Translated, it gives CASSLTRQNSPLHF.

Many counts were recorded for this clonotype. This chain connects TRBV20-1 to TRBJ1-1; 7 positions agree with TRBD1. Unmatched junction bases numbered 5, after V lost 6 bases and J lost 1 base. CDR1 DFQATT and CDR2 SNEGSKA come from the germline V gene (reference sequence). The CDR3 has 13 amino acids. CDR3 coding DNA: TGCAGTGCGATCTGGACAGGGAACACTGAAGCTTTCTTT. This translates into CSAIWTGNTEAFF.

In this sample, this clonotype turned up a few times. The chain recombines TRBV12-3 or TRBV12-4 with TRBJ2-6; possibly TRBD1 or TRBD2 for D (5 bases each). This CDR3 comprises 18 residues. V lost 5 bases to trimming and J lost 0 bases, with 17 bases between them. The CDR3: CASSPSGRRVSGANVLTF. For the CDR3, the DNA is TGTGCCAGCAGTCCCTCGGGACGGAGAGTCTCTGGGGCCAACGTCCTGACTTTC.

In this sample, this clonotype turned up many times. The genes are TRBV30 and TRBJ1-5, with D maybe TRBD1 (5 bases). Germline V gene sequence: CDR1 GTSNPN, CDR2 SVGIG (reference sequence). V lost 3 bases and J 6 bases, leaving 15 bases between the germline ends. The CDR3 sequence is 14 residues long. CDR3 nucleotides: TGTGCCTGGAGGGACACGGGGGGGTTTCAGCCCCAGCATTTT. This translates into CAWRDTGGFQPQHF.

This clonotype was picked up a small number of times. The genes are TRBV2 and TRBJ1-1, with D unresolved. This CDR3 spans 13 amino acids. Germline values: CDR1 SNHLY, CDR2 FYNNEI. Trimming removed 8 bases from V and 2 bases from J, with 12 bases in between. CDR3 sequence reads: CASQRSDNTEAFF. The CDR3 nucleotides read TGTGCCAGCCAGAGGTCGGATAACACTGAAGCTTTCTTT. Based on the CDR3 plus reference TRBV2 and TRBJ1-1, the full variable domain is EPEVTQTPSHQVTQMGQEVILRCVPISNHLYFYWYRQILGQKVEFLVSFYNNEISEKSEIFDDQFSVERPDGSNFTLKIRSTKLEDSAMYFCASQRSDNTEAFFGQGTRLTVV.

This clonotype was observed at least ten times. This chain connects TRBV9 to TRBJ2-2; D not resolved. V was pared by 1 base and J by 8 bases, with 9 bases between. CDR3 length: 13 amino acids. Germline lookup yields CDR1 SGDLS and CDR2 YYNGEE. The CDR3 DNA reads as TGTGCCAGCAGCGTACTTTTGTCTGGGGAGCTGTTTTTT. It yields the protein CASSVLLSGELFF.

This clonotype was seen many times. J is TRBJ2-2 and V is TRBV7-3; TRBD1 aligns across 7 bases. CDR1 and CDR2 (germline): SGHTA, FQGTGA. V lost 5 bases to trimming and J lost 0 bases; unmatched junction nucleotides: 15. This CDR3 has 19 residues. CDR3 sequence: CASSRRRDSPFSNTGELFF. CDR3 DNA sequence: TGTGCCAGCAGCCGTCGCCGGGACAGCCCTTTCTCGAACACCGGGGAGCTGTTTTTT.

This chain connects TRBV7-9 to TRBJ2-1; 7 positions match TRBD2. The germline CDR1 and CDR2 sequences are SEHNR and FQNEAQ (reference sequence). V gave up 5 bases and J gave up 5 bases; unmatched junction bases: 6. This CDR3 region has 14 residues. CDR3 bases: TGTGCCAGCAGCCAAGCGGGGAGACACAATGAGCAGTTCTTC. Translated: CASSQAGRHNEQFF.

This clonotype has more than one count but fewer than ten. The chain employs TRBV4-2 and TRBJ2-3; 8 bases map to TRBD2. The CDR3 runs to 18 residues. Germline V CDR1 and CDR2: LGHNA, YNFKEQ. With V trimmed by 4 bases and J by 3 bases, 15 bases remained unmatched. The CDR3 region is CASSPLGSGGGLTDTQYF. CDR3 nucleotide sequence: TGTGCCAGCAGCCCCCTAGGTTCGGGGGGGGGCTTGACAGATACGCAGTATTTT.

This clonotype was seen a handful of times. The genes are TRBV7-9 and TRBJ1-1, with D maybe TRBD1 (6 bases). CDR1 is SEHNR and CDR2 is FQNEAQ in the germline V gene (reference sequence). CDR3 length equals 15 residues. Trimming removed 2 bases from V and 4 bases from J, with 14 bases in between. This CDR3 is CASSLRGGESTEAFF. CDR3 DNA sequence: TGTGCCAGCAGCTTAAGGGGGGGGGAGAGCACTGAAGCTTTCTTT.

This clonotype was seen a few times. This chain links TRBV7-9 with TRBJ2-7, with D tentatively TRBD1 (5 bases). V was shortened by 5 bases and J by 5 bases, with 16 bases between the two germline ends. The CDR3 is 14 amino acids. CDR1 SEHNR and CDR2 FQNEAQ come from the germline V gene (reference sequence). CDR3 in amino acids: CASSPPQGNHEQYF. In DNA form, the CDR3 reads TGTGCCAGCAGCCCCCCGCAGGGTAACCACGAGCAGTACTTC.

The rearrangement uses TRBV5-1 and TRBJ1-1, with D tentatively TRBD1 (5 bases). The V gene's germline CDR1 is SGHRS and CDR2 YFSETQ. CDR3 length: 15 amino acids. The V end lost 0 bases, the J end lost 3 bases, and 12 bases lay between the germline ends. CDR3 sequence: CASSLGRDSYTEAFF. CDR3 in DNA: TGCGCCAGCAGCTTGGGAAGAGACAGCTACACTGAAGCTTTCTTT. Based on the CDR3 plus reference TRBV5-1 and TRBJ1-1, the full variable domain is KAGVTQTPRYLIKTRGQQVTLSCSPISGHRSVSWYQQTPGQGLQFLFEYFSETQRNKGNFPGRFSGRQFSNSRSEMNVSTLELGDSALYLCASSLGRDSYTEAFFGQGTRLTVV.